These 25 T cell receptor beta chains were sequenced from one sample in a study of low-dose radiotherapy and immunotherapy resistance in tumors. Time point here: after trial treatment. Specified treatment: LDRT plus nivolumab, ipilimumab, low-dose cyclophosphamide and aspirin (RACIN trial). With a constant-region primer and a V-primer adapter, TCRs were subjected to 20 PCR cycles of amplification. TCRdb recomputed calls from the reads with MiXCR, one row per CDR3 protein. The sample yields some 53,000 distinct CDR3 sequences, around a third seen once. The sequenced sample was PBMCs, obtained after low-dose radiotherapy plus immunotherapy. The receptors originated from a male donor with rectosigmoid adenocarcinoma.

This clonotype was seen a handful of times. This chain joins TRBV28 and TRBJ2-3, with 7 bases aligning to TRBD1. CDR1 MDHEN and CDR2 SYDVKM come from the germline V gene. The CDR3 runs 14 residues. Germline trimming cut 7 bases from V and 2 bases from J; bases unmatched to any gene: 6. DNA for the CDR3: TGTGCCAGCACTGATGACAGGGTCACAGATACGCAGTATTTT. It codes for CASTDDRVTDTQYF.

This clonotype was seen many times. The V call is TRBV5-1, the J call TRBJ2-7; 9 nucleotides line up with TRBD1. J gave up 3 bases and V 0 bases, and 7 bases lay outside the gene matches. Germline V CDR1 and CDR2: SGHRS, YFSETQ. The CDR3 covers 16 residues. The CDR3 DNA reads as TGCGCCAGCAGCTTGGGTCCCCGGGACAGGGACTACGAGCAGTACTTC. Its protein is CASSLGPRDRDYEQYF.

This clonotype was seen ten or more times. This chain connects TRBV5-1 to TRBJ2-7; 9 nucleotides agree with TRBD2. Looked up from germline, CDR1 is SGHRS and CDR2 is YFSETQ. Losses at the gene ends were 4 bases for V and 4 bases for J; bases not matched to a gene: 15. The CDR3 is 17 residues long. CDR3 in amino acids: CASSGSSQAGGGYEQYF. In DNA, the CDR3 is TGCGCCAGCAGCGGGTCCAGCCAAGCGGGGGGAGGATACGAGCAGTACTTC.

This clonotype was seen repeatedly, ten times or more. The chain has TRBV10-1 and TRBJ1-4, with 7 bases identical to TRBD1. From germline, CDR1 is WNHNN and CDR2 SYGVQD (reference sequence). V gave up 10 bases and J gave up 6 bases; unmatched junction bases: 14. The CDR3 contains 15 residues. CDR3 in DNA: TGCGCCACGCTGACAGGGACCCCCTACGATGAAAAACTGTTTTTT. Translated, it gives CATLTGTPYDEKLFF.

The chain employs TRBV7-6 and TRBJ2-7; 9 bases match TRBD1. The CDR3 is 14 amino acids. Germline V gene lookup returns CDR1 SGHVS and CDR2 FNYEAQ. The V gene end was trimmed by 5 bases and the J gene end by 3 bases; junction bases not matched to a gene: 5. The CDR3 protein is CASSTGQGLYEQYF. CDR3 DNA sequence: TGTGCCAGCAGCACGGGACAGGGCCTCTACGAGCAGTACTTC.

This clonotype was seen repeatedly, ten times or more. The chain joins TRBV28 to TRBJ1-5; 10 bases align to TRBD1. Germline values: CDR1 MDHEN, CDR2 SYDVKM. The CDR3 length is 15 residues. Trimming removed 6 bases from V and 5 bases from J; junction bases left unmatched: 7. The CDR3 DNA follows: TGTGCCAGCAGAGCCGGGACAGGGGATTATCAGCCCCAGCATTTT. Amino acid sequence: CASRAGTGDYQPQHF.

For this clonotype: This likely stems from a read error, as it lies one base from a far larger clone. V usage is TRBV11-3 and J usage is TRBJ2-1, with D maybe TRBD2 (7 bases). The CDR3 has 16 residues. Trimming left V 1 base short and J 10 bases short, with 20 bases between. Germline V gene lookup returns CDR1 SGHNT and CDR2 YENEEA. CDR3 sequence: CASSLVGGLKTHEQFF. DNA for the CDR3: TGTGCCAGCAGCTTAGTCGGGGGGCTGAAAACCCACGAGCAGTTCTTC.

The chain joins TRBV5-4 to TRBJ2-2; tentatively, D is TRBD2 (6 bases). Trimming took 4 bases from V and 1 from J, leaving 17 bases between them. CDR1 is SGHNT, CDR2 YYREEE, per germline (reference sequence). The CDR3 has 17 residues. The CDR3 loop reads CASSVSARGRNTGELFF. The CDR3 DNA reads TGTGCCAGCAGCGTAAGTGCGCGGGGAAGGAACACCGGGGAGCTGTTTTTT.

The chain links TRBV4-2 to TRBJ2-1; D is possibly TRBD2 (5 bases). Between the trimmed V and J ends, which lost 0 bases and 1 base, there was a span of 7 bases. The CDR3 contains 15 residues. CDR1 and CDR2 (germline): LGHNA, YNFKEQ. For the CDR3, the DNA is TGTGCCAGCAGCCAAGATACGGGATCCTACAATGAGCAGTTCTTC. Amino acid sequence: CASSQDTGSYNEQFF.

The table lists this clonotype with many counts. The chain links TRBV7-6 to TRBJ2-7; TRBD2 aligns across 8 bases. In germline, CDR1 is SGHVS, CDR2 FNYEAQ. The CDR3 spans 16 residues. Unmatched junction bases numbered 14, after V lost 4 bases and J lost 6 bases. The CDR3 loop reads CASSSSGPPPGGEQYF. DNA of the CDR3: TGTGCCAGCAGCTCTAGCGGGCCCCCCCCCGGGGGCGAGCAGTACTTC.

DNA of the CDR3: TGTGCCAGCAGCGTTAACAGCAAAAACATTCAGTACTTC. Amino acids: CASSVNSKNIQYF. This chain links TRBV9 with TRBJ2-4; D unresolved. The germline CDR1 and CDR2 sequences are SGDLS and YYNGEE. The CDR3 has 13 amino acids. Between the trimmed V and J ends, which lost 2 bases and 3 bases, there was a span of 6 bases.

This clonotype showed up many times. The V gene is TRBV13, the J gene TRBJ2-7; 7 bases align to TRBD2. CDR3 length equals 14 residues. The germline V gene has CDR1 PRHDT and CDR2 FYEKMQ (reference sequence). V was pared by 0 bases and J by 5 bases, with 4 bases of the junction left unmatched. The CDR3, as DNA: TGTGCCAGCAGCTTAGGAGCGGGATACCACGAGCAGTACTTC. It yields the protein CASSLGAGYHEQYF. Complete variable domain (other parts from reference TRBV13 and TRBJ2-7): AAGVIQSPRHLIKEKRETATLKCYPIPRHDTVYWYQQGPGQDPQFLISFYEKMQSDKGSIPDRFSAQQFSDYHSELNMSSLELGDSALYFCASSLGAGYHEQYFGPGTRLTVT.

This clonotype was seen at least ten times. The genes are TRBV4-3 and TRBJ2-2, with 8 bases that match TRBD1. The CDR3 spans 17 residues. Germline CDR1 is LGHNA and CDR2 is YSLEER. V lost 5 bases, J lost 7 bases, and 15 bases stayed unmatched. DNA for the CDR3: TGCGCCAGCAGCGGAGAAGTTAGGACAGGGTACGGCGGGGAGCTGTTTTTT. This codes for CASSGEVRTGYGGELFF.

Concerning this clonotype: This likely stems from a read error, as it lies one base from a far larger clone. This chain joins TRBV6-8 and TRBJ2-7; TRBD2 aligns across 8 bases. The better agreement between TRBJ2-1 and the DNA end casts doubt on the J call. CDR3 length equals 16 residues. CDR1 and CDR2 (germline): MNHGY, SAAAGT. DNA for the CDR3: TGTGCCAGCTCTCACCTAACGGGAGGGCCGATTAGTGAGCAGTTCTTC. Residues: CASSHLTGGPISEQFF.

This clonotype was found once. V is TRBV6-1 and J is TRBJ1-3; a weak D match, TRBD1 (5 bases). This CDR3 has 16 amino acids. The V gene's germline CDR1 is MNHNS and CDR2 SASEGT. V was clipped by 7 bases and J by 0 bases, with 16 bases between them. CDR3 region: CASNPGRTNSGNTIYF. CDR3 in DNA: TGTGCCAGCAACCCGGGACGCACAAACTCTGGAAACACCATATATTTT.

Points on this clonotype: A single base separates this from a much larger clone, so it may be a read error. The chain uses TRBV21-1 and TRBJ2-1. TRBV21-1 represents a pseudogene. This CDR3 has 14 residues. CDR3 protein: CASTNGVSYNEQFF. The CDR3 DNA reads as TGTGCCAGCACCAACGGGGTCTCCTACAATGAGCAGTTCTTC.

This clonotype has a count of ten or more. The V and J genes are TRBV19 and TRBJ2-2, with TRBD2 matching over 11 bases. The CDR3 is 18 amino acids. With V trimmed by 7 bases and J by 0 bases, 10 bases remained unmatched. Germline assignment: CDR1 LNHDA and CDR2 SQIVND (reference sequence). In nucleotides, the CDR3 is TGTGCCAGTATTGAAAGGACTAGCGGGCCTGCGAACACCGGGGAGCTGTTTTTT. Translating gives CASIERTSGPANTGELFF. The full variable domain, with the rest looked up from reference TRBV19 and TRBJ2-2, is DGGITQSPKYLFRKEGQNVTLSCEQNLNHDAMYWYRQDPGQGLRLIYYSQIVNDFQKGDIAEGYSVSREKKESFPLTVTSAQKNPTAFYLCASIERTSGPANTGELFFGEGSRLTVL.

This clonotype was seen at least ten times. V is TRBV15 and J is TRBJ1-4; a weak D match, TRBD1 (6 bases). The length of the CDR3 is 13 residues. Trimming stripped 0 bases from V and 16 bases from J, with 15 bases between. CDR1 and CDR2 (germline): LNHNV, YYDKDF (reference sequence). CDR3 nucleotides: TGTGCCACCAGCAGAGATCGTTCAGCCAGGGGGTTTTTT. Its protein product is CATSRDRSARGFF.

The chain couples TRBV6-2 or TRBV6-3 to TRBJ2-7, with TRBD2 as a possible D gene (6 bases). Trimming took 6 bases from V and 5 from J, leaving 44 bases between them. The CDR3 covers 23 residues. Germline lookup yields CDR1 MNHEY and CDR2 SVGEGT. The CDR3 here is CASSSTQGGDEQYSTQGGDEQYF. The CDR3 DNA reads TGTGCCAGCAGCTCGACCCAGGGCGGGGACGAGCAGTACTCGACCCAGGGCGGGGACGAGCAGTACTTC.

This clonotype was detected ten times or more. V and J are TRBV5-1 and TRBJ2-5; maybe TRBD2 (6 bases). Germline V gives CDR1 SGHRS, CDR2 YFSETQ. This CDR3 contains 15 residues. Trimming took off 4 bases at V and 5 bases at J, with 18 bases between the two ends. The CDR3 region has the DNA TGCGCCAGCAGCCTGGAGGGTAGGGACTGGGAGACCCAGTACTTC. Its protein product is CASSLEGRDWETQYF.

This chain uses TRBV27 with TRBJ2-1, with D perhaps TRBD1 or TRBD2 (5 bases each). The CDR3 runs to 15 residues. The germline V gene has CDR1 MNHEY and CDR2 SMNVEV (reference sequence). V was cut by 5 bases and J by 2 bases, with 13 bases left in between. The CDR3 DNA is TGTGCCAGCAGTCTTCGGGACGGAACCTACAATGAGCAGTTCTTC. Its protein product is CASSLRDGTYNEQFF.

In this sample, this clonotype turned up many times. DNA of the CDR3: TGCGCCAGCAGCCAAGGGGACGGAGGGACGCACGAGACCCAGTACTTC. Its protein product is CASSQGDGGTHETQYF. The rearrangement joins TRBV4-3 to TRBJ2-5, with D possibly being TRBD2 (6 bases). The CDR3 has 16 residues. Germline V gene data show CDR1 as LGHNA and CDR2 as YSLEER. V was clipped by 1 base and J by 5 bases, with 17 bases between them.

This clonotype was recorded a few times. The CDR3 region has the DNA TGTGCCAGCAGTGAGGGGACCTACCGAGATACGCAGTATTTT. Its translation is CASSEGTYRDTQYF. This chain links TRBV2 with TRBJ2-3; D is tentatively TRBD1 or TRBD2 (5 bases each). The V end lost 3 bases, the J end lost 5 bases, and 12 bases lay between the germline ends. This CDR3 spans 14 amino acids. The germline V gene has CDR1 SNHLY and CDR2 FYNNEI.

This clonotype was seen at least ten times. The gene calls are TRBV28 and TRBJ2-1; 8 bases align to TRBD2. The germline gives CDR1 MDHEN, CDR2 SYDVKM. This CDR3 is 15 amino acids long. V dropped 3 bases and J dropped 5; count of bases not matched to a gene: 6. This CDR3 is CASSLPSGSNNEQFF. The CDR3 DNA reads TGTGCCAGCAGTTTGCCGAGCGGGAGCAACAATGAGCAGTTCTTC.

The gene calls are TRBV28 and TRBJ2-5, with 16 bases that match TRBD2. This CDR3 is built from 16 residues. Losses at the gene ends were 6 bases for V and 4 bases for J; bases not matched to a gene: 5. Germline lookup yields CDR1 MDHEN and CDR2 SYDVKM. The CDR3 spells CASSLGTSGRVETQYF. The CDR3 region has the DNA TGTGCCAGCAGCTTGGGGACTAGCGGGAGGGTAGAGACCCAGTACTTC.